A selection of T cell receptor beta chains follows, all from one sample in a study of T cells in Graves' hyperthyroidism and ophthalmopathy. TCRdb passed the multiplex PCR reads through MiXCR, listing each CDR3 protein once. The data show about 160,000 distinct CDR3 sequences, 9.4% seen once. Source material: blood. The receptor source for this set is a woman younger than 35 with Graves' hyperthyroidism that later progressed to Graves' ophthalmopathy. Both conserved end residues are part of each CDR3. D genes are given only for firm matches. For some rows the clone size is stated as once, few or many, or as a class when expanded; others skip it.

clone_size | j_call | v_call | cdr3_length | d_call | cdr3_aa | cdr3_nt
many | TRBJ2-1 | TRBV12-3/TRBV12-4 | 14 | TRBD2 | CASSRRGVYNEQFF | TGTGCCAGCAGCCGACGGGGGGTCTACAATGAGCAGTTCTTC
NA | TRBJ1-2 | TRBV11-2 | 13 | NA | CASSLEGVNGYTF | TGTGCCAGCAGCTTAGAGGGAGTAAATGGCTACACCTTC
many | TRBJ2-1 | TRBV28 | 14 | NA | CASSLRKIYNEQFF | TGTGCCAGCAGTTTACGGAAAATATACAATGAGCAGTTCTTC
many | TRBJ2-1 | TRBV6-6 | 13 | NA | CASSYSINEAGFF | TGTGCCAGCAGTTACTCTATTAACGAAGCGGGGTTCTTC
many | TRBJ2-1 | TRBV19 | 16 | TRBD2 | CASSINGGATYNEQFF | TGTGCCAGTTCGATCAACGGGGGGGCTACCTACAATGAGCAGTTCTTC
NA | TRBJ1-6 | TRBV28 | 14 | NA | CASSRATGWAPLHF | TGTGCCAGCTCCCGAGCCACAGGTTGGGCACCCCTCCACTTT
many | TRBJ2-3 | TRBV28 | 15 | TRBD1 | CASSFGGTGGDTQYF | TGTGCCAGCAGTTTCGGAGGGACAGGGGGCGATACGCAGTATTTT
many | TRBJ1-2 | TRBV30 | 13 | NA | CAWSVPPNYGYTF | TGTGCCTGGAGTGTCCCCCCAAACTATGGCTACACCTTC
many | TRBJ2-1 | TRBV6-1 | 15 | TRBD2 | CASSSATSGGGEQFF | TGTGCCAGCAGTTCCGCCACTAGCGGAGGCGGGGAGCAGTTCTTC
many | TRBJ1-4 | TRBV7-8 | 15 | NA | CASSLETATNEKLFF | TGTGCCAGCAGCTTAGAGACCGCCACTAATGAAAAACTGTTTTTT
many | TRBJ2-4 | TRBV3-1 | 16 | NA | CASSQDLWGAKNIQYF | TGTGCCAGCAGCCAAGATCTCTGGGGGGCCAAAAACATTCAGTACTTC
many | TRBJ1-2 | TRBV3-1 | 14 | NA | CASSQDKQGYGYTF | TGTGCCAGCAGCCAAGATAAACAGGGCTATGGCTACACCTTC
many | TRBJ1-4 | TRBV3-1 | 18 | TRBD1 | CASSQVPGGSQTNEKLFF | TGTGCCAGCAGCCAAGTGCCAGGGGGCAGTCAGACTAATGAAAAACTGTTTTTT
NA | TRBJ2-7 | TRBV5-4 | 15 | NA | CASSLEAGTSYEQYF | TGTGCCAGCAGCTTGGAGGCAGGGACTTCCTACGAGCAGTACTTC
NA | TRBJ2-1 | TRBV19 | 15 | TRBD2 | CASSVTSGTYNEQFF | TGTGCCAGTAGTGTAACTAGCGGGACTTACAATGAGCAGTTCTTC
NA | TRBJ2-1 | TRBV5-1 | 18 | TRBD2 | CASSGTSGRATSYNEQFF | TGCGCCAGCAGCGGGACTAGCGGGAGGGCTACGTCCTACAATGAGCAGTTCTTC
few | TRBJ1-1 | TRBV6-1 | 15 | NA | CASSGGTGLVTEAFF | TGTGCCAGCAGTGGGGGAACAGGGTTGGTAACTGAAGCTTTCTTT
many | TRBJ2-6 | TRBV6-2/TRBV6-3 | 15 | NA | CASSYLFGGTNVLTF | TGTGCCAGCAGTTACTTGTTCGGTGGTACCAACGTCCTGACTTTC
many | TRBJ2-1 | TRBV6-1 | 14 | NA | CASTRTFTGNEQFF | TGTGCCAGTACCCGGACTTTCACCGGGAATGAGCAGTTCTTC
many | TRBJ1-5 | TRBV7-2 | 15 | NA | CASSRTTESNQPQHF | TGTGCCAGCAGCCGTACGACAGAGAGCAATCAGCCCCAGCATTTT
few | TRBJ2-1 | TRBV12-3/TRBV12-4 | 14 | NA | CASNQRRGNNEQFF | TGTGCCAGCAACCAGCGGAGGGGAAATAATGAGCAGTTCTTC
many | TRBJ2-5 | TRBV7-9 | 12 | NA | CASSGAGKTQYF | TGTGCCAGCAGCGGGGCTGGGAAGACCCAGTACTTC
NA | TRBJ2-1 | TRBV4-1 | 17 | NA | CASSSQVVTGRYNEQFF | TGCGCCAGCAGCTCTCAAGTGGTAACGGGACGGTACAATGAGCAGTTCTTC
NA | TRBJ1-3 | TRBV7-9 | 17 | NA | CASSLHSRSISGNTIYF | TGTGCCAGCAGCTTACATTCACGGAGTATCTCTGGAAACACCATATATTTT
NA | TRBJ2-2 | TRBV9 | 17 | TRBD2 | CASSAPRLAGDTGELFF | TGTGCCAGCAGCGCCCCACGGCTAGCGGGAGACACCGGGGAGCTGTTTTTT
many | TRBJ1-6 | TRBV20-1 | 15 | TRBD1 | CSARGTGGDDSPLHF | TGCAGTGCTAGAGGGACAGGGGGCGACGATTCACCCCTCCACTTT
many | TRBJ2-3 | TRBV7-8 | 16 | TRBD2 | CASSTSRGVSTDTQYF | TGTGCCAGCAGCACCTCGCGGGGGGTTAGCACAGATACGCAGTATTTT
many | TRBJ1-4 | TRBV7-8 | 17 | NA | CASSLRGPIPTNEKLFF | TGTGCCAGCAGCCTAAGAGGGCCAATTCCAACTAATGAAAAACTGTTTTTT
many | TRBJ2-3 | TRBV30 | 14 | TRBD1 | CACTTGIRTDTQYF | TGTGCCTGCACGACAGGGATCCGCACAGATACGCAGTATTTT
many | TRBJ2-7 | TRBV27 | 14 | TRBD1 | CASSLGQGAYEQYF | TGTGCCAGCAGTTTAGGACAGGGCGCCTACGAGCAGTACTTC
many | TRBJ2-5 | TRBV18 | 14 | NA | CASSLRDGQETQYF | TGTGCCAGCTCACTACGGGACGGCCAAGAGACCCAGTACTTC
many | TRBJ2-2 | TRBV11-2 | 15 | NA | CASRFRSGNTGELFF | TGTGCCAGCAGGTTCCGGTCGGGAAACACCGGGGAGCTGTTTTTT
many | TRBJ2-5 | TRBV6-1 | 16 | TRBD2 | CASSEEAGGGAETQYF | TGTGCCAGCAGTGAAGAGGCAGGCGGGGGGGCAGAGACCCAGTACTTC
many | TRBJ2-7 | TRBV30 | 13 | NA | CAWNSGANYEQYF | TGTGCCTGGAACTCAGGGGCTAACTACGAGCAGTACTTC
NA | TRBJ1-6 | TRBV30 | 14 | NA | CASTARPDNSPLHF | TGTGCCTCGACGGCCAGGCCAGACAATTCACCCCTCCACTTT
many | TRBJ1-1 | TRBV6-1 | 13 | NA | CASSGLGNTEAFF | TGTGCCAGCAGTGGACTGGGCAACACTGAAGCTTTCTTT
few | TRBJ2-1 | TRBV20-1 | 13 | TRBD1 | CSARRDSYNEQFF | TGCAGTGCTAGAAGGGACAGCTACAATGAGCAGTTCTTC
many | TRBJ2-2 | TRBV20-1 | 16 | TRBD1 | CSARDGGQGTWGELFF | TGCAGTGCTAGAGACGGAGGACAGGGGACGTGGGGGGAGCTGTTTTTT
many | TRBJ1-1 | TRBV20-1 | 16 | TRBD1 | CSAGNTGEGWSTEAFF | TGCAGTGCTGGAAATACAGGGGAGGGGTGGAGCACTGAAGCTTTCTTT
many | TRBJ2-7 | TRBV20-1 | 15 | NA | CSARHSGTPTYEQYF | TGCAGTGCTAGACATTCCGGGACACCCACCTACGAGCAGTACTTC
many | TRBJ1-1 | TRBV28 | 12 | NA | CASSLTQGPAFF | TGTGCCAGCAGTCTTACCCAGGGGCCGGCTTTCTTT
few | TRBJ1-3 | TRBV28 | 14 | TRBD1 | CASSGGASGNTIYF | TGTGCCAGCTCAGGGGGTGCTTCTGGAAACACCATATATTTT
many | TRBJ2-5 | TRBV6-6 | 16 | NA | CASSYGTSGGLETQYF | TGTGCCAGCAGTTACGGAACCTCGGGGGGCCTGGAGACCCAGTACTTC
many | TRBJ1-5 | TRBV27 | 11 | NA | CAAGGNQPQHF | TGTGCGGCCGGGGGGAATCAGCCCCAGCATTTT
many | TRBJ2-7 | TRBV2 | 14 | TRBD2 | CASKDGRGNLEQYF | TGTGCCAGCAAAGATGGGAGGGGAAATCTCGAGCAGTACTTC
many | TRBJ2-1 | TRBV6-1 | 16 | TRBD2 | CASSGGAGGEYNEQFF | TGTGCCAGCAGTGGAGGGGCGGGGGGCGAGTACAATGAGCAGTTCTTC
NA | TRBJ2-5 | TRBV6-6 | 14 | NA | CASSYSSGVETQYF | TGTGCCAGCAGTTACTCGTCAGGGGTAGAGACCCAGTACTTC
few | TRBJ1-1 | TRBV20-1 | 13 | NA | CSLISGQGTEAFF | TGCAGTCTTATCAGTGGGCAGGGCACTGAAGCTTTCTTT
many | TRBJ1-1 | TRBV6-1 | 13 | NA | CASSTKGDTEAFF | TGTGCCAGCAGCACGAAGGGGGACACTGAAGCTTTCTTT
NA | TRBJ2-1 | TRBV5-1 | 17 | TRBD2 | CASSPGLAGGPHNEQFF | TGCGCCAGCAGCCCGGGACTAGCGGGAGGGCCCCACAATGAGCAGTTCTTC
many | TRBJ1-5 | TRBV13 | 15 | TRBD1 | CASSLAGTGNQPQHF | TGTGCCAGCAGCTTAGCTGGGACAGGCAATCAGCCCCAGCATTTT
NA | TRBJ1-5 | TRBV7-8 | 15 | NA | CASSQLDILNQPQHF | TGTGCCAGCAGCCAATTAGACATCCTCAATCAGCCCCAGCATTTT
many | TRBJ2-1 | TRBV29-1 | 14 | NA | CSVAPRRAYNEQFF | TGCAGCGTTGCACCGAGGAGAGCCTACAATGAGCAGTTCTTC
many | TRBJ1-1 | TRBV10-1 | 13 | TRBD1 | CASSDSAGGKAFF | TGCGCCAGCAGTGATAGTGCAGGGGGGAAAGCTTTCTTT
many | TRBJ1-4 | TRBV10-3 | 14 | NA | CAISDKGTREKLFF | TGTGCCATCAGTGATAAGGGGACTCGGGAAAAACTGTTTTTT
few | TRBJ1-6 | TRBV14 | 16 | NA | CASSQARRGGNSPLHF | TGTGCCAGCAGCCAGGCCCGCAGGGGTGGGAATTCACCCCTCCACTTT